This T cell receptor beta chain was captured in a study of blood T cells in healthy people across ages. A second PCR of roughly 7 to 11 cycles used a sample-barcoded 5' primer and a J-beta primer mix. The study obtained at least 2.5 million CDR3-containing paired-end reads from every sample. TCRdb recomputed calls from the 5' RACE reads with MiXCR, one row per CDR3 protein. The data contain approximately 880,000 distinct CDR3 sequences, roughly 52% of them singletons. This clonotype appeared a few times. The antigen is not known. In germline, CDR1 is MNHEY, CDR2 SVGAGI. The CDR3 length is 16 residues. V lost 5 bases to trimming and J lost 6 bases; unmatched junction nucleotides: 8. The authors drew about 9.5 milliliters of peripheral blood from each donor. Study-wide findings and caveats: When set beside aged donors, long-lived donors presented more naive CD4+ cells and higher diversity.

This clonotype was obtained from a young man in good health. The sample was blood. V usage is TRBV6-5 and J usage is TRBJ2-3; 13 bases agree with TRBD2. The CDR3 nucleotides read TGTGCCAGCAGTACCCTGACTAGCGGGGGGCGGGATACGCAGTATTTT. It translates to CASSTLTSGGRDTQYF.